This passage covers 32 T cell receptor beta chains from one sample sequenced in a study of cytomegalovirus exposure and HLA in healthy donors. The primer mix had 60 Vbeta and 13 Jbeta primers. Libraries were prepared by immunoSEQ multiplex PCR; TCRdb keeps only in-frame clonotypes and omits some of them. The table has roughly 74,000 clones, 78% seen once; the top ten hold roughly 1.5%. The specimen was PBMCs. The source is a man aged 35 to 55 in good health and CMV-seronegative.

The chain's CDR3 is CASRIPSTGGFDQPQHF. CDR3 bases: TGTGCCAGTAGGATTCCATCGACAGGGGGCTTTGATCAGCCCCAGCATTTT. This rearrangement joins TRBV19 to TRBJ1-5, with 10 bases that match TRBD1. This CDR3 has 17 residues. CDR1 is LNHDA, CDR2 SQIVND, per germline (reference sequence). V gave up 6 bases and J gave up 5 bases; unmatched junction bases: 13.

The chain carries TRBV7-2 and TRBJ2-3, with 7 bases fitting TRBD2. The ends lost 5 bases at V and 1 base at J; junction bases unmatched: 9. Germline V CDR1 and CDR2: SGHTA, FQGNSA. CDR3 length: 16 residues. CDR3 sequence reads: CASSPGSSGRTDTQYF. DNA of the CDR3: TGTGCCAGCAGCCCGGGATCTAGCGGTCGCACAGATACGCAGTATTTT.

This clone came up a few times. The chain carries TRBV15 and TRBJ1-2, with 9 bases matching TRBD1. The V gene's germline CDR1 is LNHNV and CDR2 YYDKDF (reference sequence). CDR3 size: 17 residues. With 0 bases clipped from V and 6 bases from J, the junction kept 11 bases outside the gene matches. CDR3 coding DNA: TGTGCCACCAGCAGAGATCGGACAGGGGAGCGGAAGGATGGCTACACCTTC. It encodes CATSRDRTGERKDGYTF.

CDR3 amino acids: CSVEIGRDEEQYF. The CDR3 DNA reads as TGCAGCGTTGAAATCGGGCGGGACGAGGAGCAGTACTTC. The chain uses TRBV29-1 and TRBJ2-7; D is possibly TRBD2 (6 bases). Germline V gives CDR1 SQVTM, CDR2 ANQGSEA. V shed 2 bases and J shed 7 bases, with 15 bases lying between them. The CDR3 loop spans 13 amino acids.

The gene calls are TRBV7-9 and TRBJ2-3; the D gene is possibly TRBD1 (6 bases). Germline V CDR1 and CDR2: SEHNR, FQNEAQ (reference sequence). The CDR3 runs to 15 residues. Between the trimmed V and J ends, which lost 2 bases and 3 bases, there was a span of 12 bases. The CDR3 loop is CASSLLRGLTDTQYF. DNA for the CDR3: TGTGCCAGCAGCTTACTCAGGGGTCTAACAGATACGCAGTATTTT.

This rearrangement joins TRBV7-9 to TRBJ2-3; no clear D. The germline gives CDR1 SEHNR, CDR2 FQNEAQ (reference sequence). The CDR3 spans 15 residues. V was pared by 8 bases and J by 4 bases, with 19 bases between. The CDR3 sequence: CASHVVVAESDTQYF. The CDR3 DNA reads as TGTGCCAGCCACGTAGTGGTTGCGGAGTCAGATACGCAGTATTTT.

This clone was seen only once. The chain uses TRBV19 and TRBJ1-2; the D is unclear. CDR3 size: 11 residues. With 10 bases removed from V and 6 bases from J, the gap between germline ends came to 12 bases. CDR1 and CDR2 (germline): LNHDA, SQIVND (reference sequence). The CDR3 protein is CATLSRNGYTF. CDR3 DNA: TGTGCCACCTTGTCCAGGAATGGCTACACCTTC.

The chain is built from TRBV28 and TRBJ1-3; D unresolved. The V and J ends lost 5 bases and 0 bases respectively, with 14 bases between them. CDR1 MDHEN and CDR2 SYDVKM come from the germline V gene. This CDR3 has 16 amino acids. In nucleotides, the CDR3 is TGTGCCAGCAGTCCGAGGAGTGGCCGCTCTGGAAACACCATATATTTT. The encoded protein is CASSPRSGRSGNTIYF.

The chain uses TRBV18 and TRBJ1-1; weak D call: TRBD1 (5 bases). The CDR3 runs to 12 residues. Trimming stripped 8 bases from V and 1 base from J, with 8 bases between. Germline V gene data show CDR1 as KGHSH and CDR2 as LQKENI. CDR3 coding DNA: TGTGCCAGCGGGGCGAGGAACACTGAAGCTTTCTTT. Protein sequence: CASGARNTEAFF.

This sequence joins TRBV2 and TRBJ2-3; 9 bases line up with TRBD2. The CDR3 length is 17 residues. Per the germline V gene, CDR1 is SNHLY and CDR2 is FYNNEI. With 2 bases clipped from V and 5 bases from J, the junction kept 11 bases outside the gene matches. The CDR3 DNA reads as TGTGCCAGCAGTGAACACCCGGGCGGGGGGGGTGTAGATACGCAGTATTTT. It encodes CASSEHPGGGGVDTQYF.

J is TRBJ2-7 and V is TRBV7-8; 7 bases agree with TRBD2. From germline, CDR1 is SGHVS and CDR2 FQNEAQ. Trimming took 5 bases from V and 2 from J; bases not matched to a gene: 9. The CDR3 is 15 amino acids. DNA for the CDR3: TGTGCCAGCAGCCCCGAGGAGCGGGGCCCCTACGAGCAGTACTTC. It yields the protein CASSPEERGPYEQYF.

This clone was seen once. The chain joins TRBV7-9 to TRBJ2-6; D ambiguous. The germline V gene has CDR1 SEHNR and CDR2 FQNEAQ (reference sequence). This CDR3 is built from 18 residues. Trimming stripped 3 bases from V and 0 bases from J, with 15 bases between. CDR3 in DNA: TGTGCCAGCAGCTTCTTCGGCAGGTTGAGCTCTGGGGCCAACGTCCTGACTTTC. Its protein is CASSFFGRLSSGANVLTF.

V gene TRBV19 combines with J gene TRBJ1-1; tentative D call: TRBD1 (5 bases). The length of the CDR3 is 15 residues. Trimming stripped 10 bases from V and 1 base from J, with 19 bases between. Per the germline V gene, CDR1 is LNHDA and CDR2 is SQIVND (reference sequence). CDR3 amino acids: CATFPRRDANTEAFF. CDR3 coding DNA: TGTGCCACCTTCCCGAGGAGGGACGCGAACACTGAAGCTTTCTTT.

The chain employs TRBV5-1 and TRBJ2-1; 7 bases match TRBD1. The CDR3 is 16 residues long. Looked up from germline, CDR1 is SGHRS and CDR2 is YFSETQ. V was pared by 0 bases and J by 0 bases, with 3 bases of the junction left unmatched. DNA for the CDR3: TGCGCCAGCAGCTTGGCCGGGACAGACTCCTACAATGAGCAGTTCTTC. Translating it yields CASSLAGTDSYNEQFF.

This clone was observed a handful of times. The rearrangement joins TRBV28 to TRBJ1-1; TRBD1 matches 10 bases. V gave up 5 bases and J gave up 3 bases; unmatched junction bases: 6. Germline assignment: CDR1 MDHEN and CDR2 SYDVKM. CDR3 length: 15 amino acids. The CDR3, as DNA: TGTGCCAGCAGTCCACGGGGACAGGGGTACACTGAAGCTTTCTTT. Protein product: CASSPRGQGYTEAFF.

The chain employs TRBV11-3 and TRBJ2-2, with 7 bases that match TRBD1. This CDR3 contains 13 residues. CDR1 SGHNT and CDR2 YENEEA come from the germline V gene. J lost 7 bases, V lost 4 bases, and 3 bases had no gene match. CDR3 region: CASSYTGVGELFF. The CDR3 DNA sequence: TGTGCCAGCAGCTATACAGGGGTCGGGGAGCTGTTTTTT. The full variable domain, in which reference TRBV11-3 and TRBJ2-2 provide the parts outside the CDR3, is EAGVVQSPRYKIIEKKQPVAFWCNPISGHNTLYWYLQNLGQGPELLIRYENEEAVDDSQLPKDRFSAERLKGVDSTLKIQPAELGDSAVYLCASSYTGVGELFFGEGSRLTVL.

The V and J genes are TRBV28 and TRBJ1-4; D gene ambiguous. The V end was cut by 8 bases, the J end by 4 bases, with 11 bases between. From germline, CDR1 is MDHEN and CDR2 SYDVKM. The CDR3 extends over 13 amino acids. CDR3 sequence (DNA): TGTGCCAGCCGGTTCCGGAGTAATGAAAAACTGTTTTTT. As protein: CASRFRSNEKLFF.

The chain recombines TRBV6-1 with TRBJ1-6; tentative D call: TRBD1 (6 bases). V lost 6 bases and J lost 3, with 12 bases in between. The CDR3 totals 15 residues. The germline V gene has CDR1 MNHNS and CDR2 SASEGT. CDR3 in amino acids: CASRQGYGYNSPLHF. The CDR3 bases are TGTGCCAGCAGACAGGGTTATGGCTATAATTCACCCCTCCACTTT.

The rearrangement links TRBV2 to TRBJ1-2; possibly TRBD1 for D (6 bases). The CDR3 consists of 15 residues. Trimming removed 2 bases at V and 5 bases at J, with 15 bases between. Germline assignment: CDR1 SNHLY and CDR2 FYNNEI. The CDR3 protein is CASSENVGGAYGYTF. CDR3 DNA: TGTGCCAGCAGTGAAAATGTTGGGGGCGCTTATGGCTACACCTTC.

CDR3 coding DNA: TGTGCCAGCAGCCCCGGGACAGGGGTTGAAAAACTGTTTTTT. Protein: CASSPGTGVEKLFF. The V gene is TRBV7-2, the J gene TRBJ1-4, with 10 bases identical to TRBD1. From germline, CDR1 is SGHTA and CDR2 FQGNSA. The CDR3 consists of 14 residues. V lost 5 bases, J lost 7 bases, and 4 bases stayed unmatched. Full variable domain (remainder filled in from reference TRBV7-2 and TRBJ1-4): GAGVSQSPSNKVTEKGKDVELRCDPISGHTALYWYRQSLGQGLEFLIYFQGNSAPDKSGLPSDRFSAERTGGSVSTLTIQRTQQEDSAVYLCASSPGTGVEKLFFGSGTQLSVL.

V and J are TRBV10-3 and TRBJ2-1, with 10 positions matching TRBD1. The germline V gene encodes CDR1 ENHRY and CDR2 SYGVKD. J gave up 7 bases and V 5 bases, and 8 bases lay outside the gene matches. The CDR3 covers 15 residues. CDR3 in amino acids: CAISPGTGDLNEQFF. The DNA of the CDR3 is TGTGCCATCAGTCCCGGGACAGGGGACTTGAATGAGCAGTTCTTC.

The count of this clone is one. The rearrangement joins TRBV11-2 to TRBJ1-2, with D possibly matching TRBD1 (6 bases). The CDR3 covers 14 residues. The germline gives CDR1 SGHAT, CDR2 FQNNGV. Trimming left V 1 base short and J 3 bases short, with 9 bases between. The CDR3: CASSLGQGYYGYTF. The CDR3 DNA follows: TGTGCCAGCAGCTTAGGCCAGGGGTACTATGGCTACACCTTC.

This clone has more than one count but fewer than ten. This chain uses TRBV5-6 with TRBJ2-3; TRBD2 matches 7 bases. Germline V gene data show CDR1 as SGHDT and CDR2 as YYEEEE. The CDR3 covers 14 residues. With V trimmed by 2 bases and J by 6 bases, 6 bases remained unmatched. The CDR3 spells CASSLSGISDTQYF. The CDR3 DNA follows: TGTGCCAGCAGCTTAAGCGGGATATCGGATACGCAGTATTTT.

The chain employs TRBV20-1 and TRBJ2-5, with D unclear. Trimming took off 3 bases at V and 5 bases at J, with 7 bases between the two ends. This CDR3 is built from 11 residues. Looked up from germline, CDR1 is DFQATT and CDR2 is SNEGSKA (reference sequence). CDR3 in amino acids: CSARNWETQYF. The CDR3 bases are TGCAGTGCTAGGAACTGGGAGACCCAGTACTTC.

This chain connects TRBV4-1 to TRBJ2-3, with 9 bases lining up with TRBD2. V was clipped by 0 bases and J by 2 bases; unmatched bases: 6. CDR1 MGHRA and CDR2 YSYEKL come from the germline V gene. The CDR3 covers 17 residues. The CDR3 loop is CASSQEGLAGLTDTQYF. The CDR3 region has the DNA TGCGCCAGCAGCCAAGAAGGTCTAGCGGGACTCACAGATACGCAGTATTTT.

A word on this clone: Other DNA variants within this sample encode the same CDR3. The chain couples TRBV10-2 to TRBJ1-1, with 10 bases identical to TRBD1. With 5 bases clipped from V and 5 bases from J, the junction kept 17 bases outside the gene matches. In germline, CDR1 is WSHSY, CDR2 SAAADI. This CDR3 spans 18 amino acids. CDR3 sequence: CASSYPPGTGVPRTEAFF. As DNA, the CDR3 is TGCGCCAGCAGTTACCCCCCAGGGACAGGGGTCCCGAGGACTGAAGCTTTCTTT.

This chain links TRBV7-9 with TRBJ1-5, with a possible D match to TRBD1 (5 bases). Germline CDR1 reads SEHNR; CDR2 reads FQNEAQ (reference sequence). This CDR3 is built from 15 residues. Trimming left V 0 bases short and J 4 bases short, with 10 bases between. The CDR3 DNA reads TGTGCCAGCAGCTTAGCAGGGGCAATTAATCAGCCCCAGCATTTT. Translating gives CASSLAGAINQPQHF. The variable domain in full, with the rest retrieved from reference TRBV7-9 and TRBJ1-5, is DTGVSQNPRHKITKRGQNVTFRCDPISEHNRLYWYRQTLGQGPEFLTYFQNEAQLEKSRLLSDRFSAERPKGSFSTLEIQRTEQGDSAMYLCASSLAGAINQPQHFGDGTRLSIL.

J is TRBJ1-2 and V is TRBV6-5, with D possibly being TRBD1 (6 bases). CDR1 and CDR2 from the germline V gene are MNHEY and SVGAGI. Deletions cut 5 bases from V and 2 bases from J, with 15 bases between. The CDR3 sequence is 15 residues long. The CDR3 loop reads CASSPKGRGNYGYTF. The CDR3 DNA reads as TGTGCCAGCAGTCCGAAGGGCAGGGGAAACTATGGCTACACCTTC.

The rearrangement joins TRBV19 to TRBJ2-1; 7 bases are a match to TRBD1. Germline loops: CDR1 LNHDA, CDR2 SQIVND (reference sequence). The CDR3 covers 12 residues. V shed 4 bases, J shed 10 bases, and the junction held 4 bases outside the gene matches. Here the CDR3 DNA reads TGTGCCAGTAGTAGGACAGGCCCGGAGCAGTTCTTC. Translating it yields CASSRTGPEQFF.

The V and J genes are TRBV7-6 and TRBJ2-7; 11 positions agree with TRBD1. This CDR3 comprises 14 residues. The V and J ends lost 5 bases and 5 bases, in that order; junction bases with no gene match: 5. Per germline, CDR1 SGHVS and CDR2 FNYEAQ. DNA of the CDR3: TGTGCCAGCAGCGCCGGACAGGGGGCGAACGAGCAGTACTTC. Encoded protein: CASSAGQGANEQYF.

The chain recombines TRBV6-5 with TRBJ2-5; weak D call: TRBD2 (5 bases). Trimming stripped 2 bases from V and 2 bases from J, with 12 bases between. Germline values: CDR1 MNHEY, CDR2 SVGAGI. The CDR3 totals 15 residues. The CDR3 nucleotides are TGTGCCAGCAGTTACAACCCGGGATCTCAAGAGACCCAGTACTTC. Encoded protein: CASSYNPGSQETQYF.

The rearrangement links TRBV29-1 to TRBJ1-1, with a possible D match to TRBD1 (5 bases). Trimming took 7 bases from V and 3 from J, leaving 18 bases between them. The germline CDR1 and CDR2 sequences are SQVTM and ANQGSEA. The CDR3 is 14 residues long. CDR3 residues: CSDRVGGADTEAFF. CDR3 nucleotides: TGCAGCGACAGAGTAGGTGGGGCGGACACTGAAGCTTTCTTT.